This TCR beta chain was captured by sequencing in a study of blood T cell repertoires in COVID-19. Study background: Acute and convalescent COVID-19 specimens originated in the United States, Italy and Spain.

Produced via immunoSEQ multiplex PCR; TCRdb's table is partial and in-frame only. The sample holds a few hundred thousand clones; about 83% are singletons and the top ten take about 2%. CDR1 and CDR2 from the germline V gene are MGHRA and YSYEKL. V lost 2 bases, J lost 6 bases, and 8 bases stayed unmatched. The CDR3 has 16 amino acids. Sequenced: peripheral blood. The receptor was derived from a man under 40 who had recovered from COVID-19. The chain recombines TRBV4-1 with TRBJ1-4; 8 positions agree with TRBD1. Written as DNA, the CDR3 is TGCGCCAGCAGCCAAACGAAGGGACAGGCTGATGAAAAACTGTTTTTT. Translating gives CASSQTKGQADEKLFF.